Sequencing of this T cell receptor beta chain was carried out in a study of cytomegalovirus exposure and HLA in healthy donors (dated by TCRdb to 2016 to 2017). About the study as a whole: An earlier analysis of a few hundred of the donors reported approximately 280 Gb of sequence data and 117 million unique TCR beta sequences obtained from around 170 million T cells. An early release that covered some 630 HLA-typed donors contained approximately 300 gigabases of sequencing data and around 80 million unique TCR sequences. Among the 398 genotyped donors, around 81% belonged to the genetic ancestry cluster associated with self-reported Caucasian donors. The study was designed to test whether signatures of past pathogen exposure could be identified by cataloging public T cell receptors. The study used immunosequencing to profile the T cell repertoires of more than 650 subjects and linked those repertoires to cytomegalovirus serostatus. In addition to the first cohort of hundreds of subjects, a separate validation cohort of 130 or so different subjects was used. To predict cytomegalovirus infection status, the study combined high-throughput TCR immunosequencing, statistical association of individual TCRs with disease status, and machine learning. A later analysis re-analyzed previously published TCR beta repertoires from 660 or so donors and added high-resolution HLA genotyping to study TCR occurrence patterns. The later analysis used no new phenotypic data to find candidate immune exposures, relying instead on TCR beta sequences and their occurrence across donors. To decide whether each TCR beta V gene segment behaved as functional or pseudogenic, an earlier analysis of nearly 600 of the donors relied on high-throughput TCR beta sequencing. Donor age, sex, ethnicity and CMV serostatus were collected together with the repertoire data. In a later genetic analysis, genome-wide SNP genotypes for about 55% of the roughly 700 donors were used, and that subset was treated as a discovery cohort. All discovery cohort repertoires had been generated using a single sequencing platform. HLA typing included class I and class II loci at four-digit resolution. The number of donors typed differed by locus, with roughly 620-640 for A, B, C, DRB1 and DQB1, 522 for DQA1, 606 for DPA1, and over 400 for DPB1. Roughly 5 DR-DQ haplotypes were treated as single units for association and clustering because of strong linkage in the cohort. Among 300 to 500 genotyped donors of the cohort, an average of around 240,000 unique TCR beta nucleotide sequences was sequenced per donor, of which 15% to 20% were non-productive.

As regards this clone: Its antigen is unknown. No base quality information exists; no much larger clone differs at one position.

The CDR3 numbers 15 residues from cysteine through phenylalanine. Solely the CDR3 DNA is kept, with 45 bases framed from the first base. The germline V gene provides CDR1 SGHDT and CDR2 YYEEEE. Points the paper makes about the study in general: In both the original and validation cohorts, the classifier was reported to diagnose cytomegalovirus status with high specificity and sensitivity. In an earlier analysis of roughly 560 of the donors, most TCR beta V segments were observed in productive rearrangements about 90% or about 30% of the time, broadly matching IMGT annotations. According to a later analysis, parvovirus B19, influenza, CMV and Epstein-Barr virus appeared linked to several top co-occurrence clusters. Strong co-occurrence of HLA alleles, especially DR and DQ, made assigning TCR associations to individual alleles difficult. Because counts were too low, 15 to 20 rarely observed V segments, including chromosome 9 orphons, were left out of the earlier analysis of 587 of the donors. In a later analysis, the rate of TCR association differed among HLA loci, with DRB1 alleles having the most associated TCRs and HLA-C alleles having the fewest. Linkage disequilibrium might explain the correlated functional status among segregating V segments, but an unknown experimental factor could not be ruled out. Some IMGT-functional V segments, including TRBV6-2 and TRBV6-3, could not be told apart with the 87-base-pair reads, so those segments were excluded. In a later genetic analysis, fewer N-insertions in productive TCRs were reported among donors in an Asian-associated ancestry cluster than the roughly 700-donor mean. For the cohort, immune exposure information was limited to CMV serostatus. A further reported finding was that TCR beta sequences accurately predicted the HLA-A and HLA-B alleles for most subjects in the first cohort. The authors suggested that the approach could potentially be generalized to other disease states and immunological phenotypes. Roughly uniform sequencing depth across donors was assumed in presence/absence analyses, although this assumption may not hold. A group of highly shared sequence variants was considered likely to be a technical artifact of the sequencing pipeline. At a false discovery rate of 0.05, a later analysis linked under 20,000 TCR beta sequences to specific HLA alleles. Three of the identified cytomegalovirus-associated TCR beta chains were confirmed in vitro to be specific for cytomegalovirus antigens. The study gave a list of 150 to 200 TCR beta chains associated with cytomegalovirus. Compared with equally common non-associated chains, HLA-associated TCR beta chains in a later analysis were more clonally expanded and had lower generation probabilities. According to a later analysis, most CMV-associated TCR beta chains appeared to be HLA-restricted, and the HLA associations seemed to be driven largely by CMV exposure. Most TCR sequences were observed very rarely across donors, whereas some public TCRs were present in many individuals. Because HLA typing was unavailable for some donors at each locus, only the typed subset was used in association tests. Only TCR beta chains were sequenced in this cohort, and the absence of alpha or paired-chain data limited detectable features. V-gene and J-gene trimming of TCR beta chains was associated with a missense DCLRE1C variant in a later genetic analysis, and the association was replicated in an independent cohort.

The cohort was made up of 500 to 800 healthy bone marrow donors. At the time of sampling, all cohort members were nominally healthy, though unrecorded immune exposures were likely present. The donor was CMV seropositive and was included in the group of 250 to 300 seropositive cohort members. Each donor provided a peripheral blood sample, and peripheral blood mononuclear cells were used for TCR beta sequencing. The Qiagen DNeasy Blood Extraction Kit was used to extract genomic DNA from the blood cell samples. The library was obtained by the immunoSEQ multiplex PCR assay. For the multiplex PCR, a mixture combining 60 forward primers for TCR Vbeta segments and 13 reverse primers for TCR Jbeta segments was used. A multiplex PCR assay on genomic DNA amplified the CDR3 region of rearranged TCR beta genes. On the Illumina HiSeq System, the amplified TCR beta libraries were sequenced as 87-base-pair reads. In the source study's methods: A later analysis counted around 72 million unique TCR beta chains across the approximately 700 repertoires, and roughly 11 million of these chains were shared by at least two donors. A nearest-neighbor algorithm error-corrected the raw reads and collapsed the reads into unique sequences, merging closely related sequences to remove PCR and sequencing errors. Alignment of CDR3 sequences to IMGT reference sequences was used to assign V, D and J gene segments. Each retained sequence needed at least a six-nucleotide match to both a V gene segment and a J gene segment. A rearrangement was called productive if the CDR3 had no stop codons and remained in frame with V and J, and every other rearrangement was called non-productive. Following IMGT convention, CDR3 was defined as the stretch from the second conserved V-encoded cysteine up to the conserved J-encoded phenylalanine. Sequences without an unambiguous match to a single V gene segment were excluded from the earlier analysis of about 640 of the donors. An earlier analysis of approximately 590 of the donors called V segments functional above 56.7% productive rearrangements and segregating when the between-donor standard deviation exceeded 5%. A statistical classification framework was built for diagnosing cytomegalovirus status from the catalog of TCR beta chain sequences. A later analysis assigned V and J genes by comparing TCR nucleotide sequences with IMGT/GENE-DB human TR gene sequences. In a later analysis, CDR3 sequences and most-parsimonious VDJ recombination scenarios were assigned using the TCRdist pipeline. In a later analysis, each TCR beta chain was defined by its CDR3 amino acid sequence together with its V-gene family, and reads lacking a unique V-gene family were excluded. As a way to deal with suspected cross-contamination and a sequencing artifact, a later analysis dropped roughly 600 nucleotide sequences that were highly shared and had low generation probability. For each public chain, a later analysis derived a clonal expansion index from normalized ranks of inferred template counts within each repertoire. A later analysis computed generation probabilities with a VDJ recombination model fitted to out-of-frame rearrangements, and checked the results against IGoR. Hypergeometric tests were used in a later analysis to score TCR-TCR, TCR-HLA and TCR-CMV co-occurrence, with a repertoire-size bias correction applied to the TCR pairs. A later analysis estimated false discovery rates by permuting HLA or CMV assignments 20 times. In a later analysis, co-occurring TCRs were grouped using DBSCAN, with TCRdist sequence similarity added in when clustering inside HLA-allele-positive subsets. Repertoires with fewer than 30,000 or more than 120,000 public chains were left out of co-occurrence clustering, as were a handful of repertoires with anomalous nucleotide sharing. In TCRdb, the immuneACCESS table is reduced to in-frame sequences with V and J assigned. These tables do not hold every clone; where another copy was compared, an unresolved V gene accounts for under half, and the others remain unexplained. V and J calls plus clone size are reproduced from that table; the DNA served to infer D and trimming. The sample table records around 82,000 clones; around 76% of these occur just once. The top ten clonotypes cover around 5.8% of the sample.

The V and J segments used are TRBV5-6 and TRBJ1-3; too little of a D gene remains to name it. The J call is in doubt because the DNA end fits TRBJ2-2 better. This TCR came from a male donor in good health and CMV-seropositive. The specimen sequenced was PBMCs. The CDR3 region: CASSLLTSESGELFF. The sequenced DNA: TGTGCCAGCAGCTTGCTTACCTCTGAGTCCGGGGAGCTGTTTTTT.